Each of the 25 T cell receptor beta chains below was sequenced from the same sample in a study of shared clonotypes between healthy human individuals. Method: immunoSEQ multiplex PCR; TCRdb's copy keeps in-frame clones and lacks some. This sample yields a few million clones, of which around nine tenths are seen a single time; over 0.12% belongs to the top ten. The sample consisted of naive CD4+ T cells sorted from blood. The subset: CD45RA+ positively selected. The origin of the receptors is a man aged 18 to 29 in good health.

This chain connects TRBV5-3 to TRBJ2-1, with 10 positions matching TRBD2. TRBV5-3 qualifies as an ORF whose function is uncertain. The CDR3 has 16 amino acids. J lost 5 bases, V lost 3 bases, and 8 bases had no gene match. CDR3 nucleotides: TGTGCCAGAAGCTGGGAGGGGACTAGCGCGAACAATGAGCAGTTCTTC. It encodes CARSWEGTSANNEQFF.

The chain couples TRBV25-1 to TRBJ2-7, with 9 positions matching TRBD1. V shed 2 bases and J 6 bases; nucleotides not matched to a gene: 11. Germline CDR1 is MGHDK and CDR2 is SYGVNS. CDR3 size: 16 residues. CDR3 in DNA: TGTGCCAGCAGTGAACCCGACGGGACAGGGTGGGGCGAGCAGTACTTC. Protein product: CASSEPDGTGWGEQYF.

The chain joins TRBV14 to TRBJ2-7, with D unresolved. The germline CDR1 and CDR2 sequences are SGHDN and FVKESK. Trimming shortened V by 2 bases and J by 5 bases, and 10 bases separated the two germline ends. CDR3 length: 13 residues. The CDR3 loop reads CASSQLGLDEQYF. As DNA, the CDR3 is TGTGCCAGCAGCCAATTAGGTCTCGACGAGCAGTACTTC.

In regard to this clone: Distinct nucleotide sequences in the sample also encode this CDR3. The gene calls are TRBV5-1 and TRBJ1-5; TRBD1 aligns across 7 bases. V lost 4 bases, J lost 2 bases, and 3 bases stayed unmatched. From germline, CDR1 is SGHRS and CDR2 YFSETQ. This CDR3 contains 14 residues. CDR3: CASSPDRGNQPQHF. CDR3 nucleotide sequence: TGCGCCAGCAGCCCTGACAGGGGCAATCAGCCCCAGCATTTT.

The J gene is TRBJ1-6, the V gene TRBV5-6; 12 bases line up with TRBD1. Losses at the gene ends were 3 bases for V and 7 bases for J; bases not matched to a gene: 5. The CDR3 runs to 16 residues. The V gene's germline CDR1 is SGHDT and CDR2 YYEEEE. CDR3 sequence (DNA): TGTGCCAGCAGCTGGGGGACAGGGGGCGGGAATTCACCCCTCCACTTT. The encoded protein is CASSWGTGGGNSPLHF.

Remarks on this clone: A junction boundary mismatches the germline segment, possibly from a read error. Other DNA sequences in the same sample also yield this CDR3. This chain links TRBV28 with TRBJ1-3; D may be TRBD1 (5 bases). Germline values: CDR1 MDHEN, CDR2 SYDVKM. The CDR3 is 15 residues long. The CDR3 loop reads CASTPNQGSGNTIYF. The CDR3 DNA is TGTGCCAGCACACCAAACCAGGGAAGCGGAAATACCATATATTTT. Complete variable domain (other parts from reference TRBV28 and TRBJ1-3): DVKVTQSSRYLVKRTGEKVFLECVQDMDHENMFWYRQDPGLGLRLIYFSYDVKMKEKGDIPEGYSVSREKKERFSLILESASTNQTSMYLCASTPNQGSGNTIYFGEGSWLTVV.

The V call is TRBV11-2, the J call TRBJ1-6; tentatively, D is TRBD1 (6 bases). The CDR3 is made up of 15 amino acids. The V end lost 3 bases, the J end lost 7 bases, and 13 bases lay between the germline ends. From germline, CDR1 is SGHAT and CDR2 FQNNGV. CDR3 in DNA: TGTGCCAGCAGCTTGGGGGCTACGTTAAATTCACCCCTCCACTTT. It codes for CASSLGATLNSPLHF.

The chain carries TRBV28 and TRBJ2-7, with TRBD2 matching 13 bases. This CDR3 spans 15 amino acids. Germline lookup yields CDR1 MDHEN and CDR2 SYDVKM. Trimming at V came to 9 bases and at J to 1 base, leaving 6 bases not matched to a gene. The CDR3: CASSRGLAGSYEQYF. The CDR3 coding sequence is TGTGCCAGTTCGAGGGGACTAGCGGGGTCCTACGAGCAGTACTTC.

Concerning this clone: An end of the junction does not agree with germline; a read error may underlie this. The gene calls are TRBV7-7 and TRBJ2-1; 14 nucleotides align to TRBD2. In germline, CDR1 is SSHAT, CDR2 FNYEAQ (reference sequence). The CDR3 contains 14 residues. CDR3 coding DNA: TGTGCTAGCAGCAAGACTAGCGGGAGGGTTGAGCAGTTCTTC. Encoded protein: CASSKTSGRVEQFF.

On this clone: The sample contains more than one DNA sequence encoding this CDR3. The J gene is TRBJ2-7, the V gene TRBV7-9; D ambiguous. This CDR3 contains 14 residues. CDR1 and CDR2 from the germline V gene are SEHNR and FQNEAQ (reference sequence). V was shortened by 5 bases and J by 0 bases, with 11 bases between the two germline ends. In nucleotides, the CDR3 is TGTGCCAGCAGCCTATCTGTGTCCTCCTACGAGCAGTACTTC. As protein: CASSLSVSSYEQYF. The full variable domain, rest sourced from reference TRBV7-9 and TRBJ2-7, is DTGVSQNPRHKITKRGQNVTFRCDPISEHNRLYWYRQTLGQGPEFLTYFQNEAQLEKSRLLSDRFSAERPKGSFSTLEIQRTEQGDSAMYLCASSLSVSSYEQYFGPGTRLTVT.

The chain is built from TRBV6-5 and TRBJ1-6; 7 bases match TRBD1. The CDR3 totals 14 residues. Trimming at V came to 6 bases and at J to 10 bases, leaving 9 bases not matched to a gene. Germline CDR1 and CDR2: MNHEY and SVGAGI. The CDR3 reads CASRTTGEGSPLHF. CDR3 in DNA: TGTGCCAGCAGGACCACAGGGGAAGGATCACCCCTCCACTTT.

The CDR3 here is CASSNRSYNEQFF. In DNA, the CDR3 is TGTGCCAGCAGTAACCGATCCTACAATGAGCAGTTCTTC. The rearrangement joins TRBV2 to TRBJ2-1; unclear D gene. The germline V and J ends were trimmed by 5 bases and 1 base, with 6 bases remaining between them. This CDR3 has 13 residues. Germline CDR1 SNHLY, CDR2 FYNNEI.

The rearrangement uses TRBV6-6 and TRBJ1-2; 11 bases agree with TRBD1. The germline V gene has CDR1 MNHNY and CDR2 SVGAGI (reference sequence). The CDR3 is 14 residues long. J was trimmed by 4 bases and V by 6 bases; bases with no gene match: 4. CDR3 region: CASRGGQGAYGYTF. In DNA form, the CDR3 reads TGTGCCAGCAGAGGCGGACAGGGGGCCTATGGCTACACCTTC.

CDR3 in amino acids: CASSLDLIGQGERFF. CDR3 coding DNA: TGTGCCAGCAGCTTAGATCTGATAGGACAGGGGGAACGGTTCTTC. The J gene is TRBJ2-1, the V gene TRBV11-2, with 10 bases matching TRBD1. From germline, CDR1 is SGHAT and CDR2 FQNNGV. The CDR3 runs 15 residues. Unmatched junction bases numbered 11, after V lost 0 bases and J lost 15 bases.

To note about this clone: One junction end disagrees with the germline gene, perhaps due to a read error. The chain combines TRBV18 with TRBJ2-7, with 9 bases lining up with TRBD2. Looked up from germline, CDR1 is KGHSH and CDR2 is LQKENI. The CDR3 loop spans 12 amino acids. CDR3 loop: CASSPKIAGDDF. CDR3 coding DNA: TGTGCCAGCTCACCAAAGATAGCGGGAGACGACTTC.

V usage is TRBV6-1 and J usage is TRBJ1-1; D call uncertain. Germline V CDR1 and CDR2: MNHNS, SASEGT. The length of the CDR3 is 13 residues. Trimming shortened V by 1 base and J by 11 bases, and 14 bases separated the two germline ends. The CDR3 loop is CASSEVGGLRAFF. CDR3 nucleotide sequence: TGTGCCAGCAGTGAAGTTGGAGGGCTGCGGGCTTTCTTT.

V gene TRBV21-1 combines with J gene TRBJ1-2. TRBV21-1 is reported as a pseudogene. CDR3 length: 15 amino acids. CDR3 protein: CASPHPAGGAYGYTF. For the CDR3, the DNA is TGTGCCAGTCCGCATCCGGCAGGAGGCGCGTATGGCTACACCTTC.

The chain recombines TRBV19 with TRBJ2-3; 7 bases map to TRBD1. This CDR3 is 14 amino acids long. Losses at the gene ends were 6 bases for V and 0 bases for J; bases not matched to a gene: 3. Germline V lookup: CDR1 LNHDA, CDR2 SQIVND (reference sequence). The DNA for the CDR3 is TGTGCCAGTAGAAGGGACAGTAGCACAGATACGCAGTATTTT. It encodes CASRRDSSTDTQYF.

A word on this clone: The identical CDR3 is also encoded by other nucleotide sequences in the sample. This chain links TRBV7-2 with TRBJ2-7; D unclear. This CDR3 has 12 amino acids. Germline V CDR1 and CDR2: SGHTA, FQGNSA. Trimming stripped 0 bases from V and 2 bases from J, with 2 bases between. DNA for the CDR3: TGTGCCAGCAGCTTAGCTCCCTACGAGCAGTACTTC. It codes for CASSLAPYEQYF.

The V gene is TRBV2, the J gene TRBJ2-5, with 9 bases identical to TRBD1. The J call may be wrong; the DNA end is better matched by TRBJ2-7. The CDR3 sequence is 14 residues long. Germline values: CDR1 SNHLY, CDR2 FYNNEI. CDR3 sequence reads: CASRPGQGPYEQYF. CDR3 in DNA: TGTGCCAGCAGACCGGGACAGGGACCCTACGAGCAGTACTTC.

This rearrangement joins TRBV10-2 to TRBJ2-5; tentative D call: TRBD2 (6 bases). The V end was cut by 4 bases, the J end by 0 bases, with 15 bases between. This CDR3 region has 16 residues. Germline lookup yields CDR1 WSHSY and CDR2 SAAADI. CDR3 bases: TGCGCCAGCAGTGTACACCCCCGGGACTACCAAGAGACCCAGTACTTC. It translates to CASSVHPRDYQETQYF.

In regard to this clone: Other DNA sequences from this sample encode an identical CDR3 as well. The chain employs TRBV7-2 and TRBJ1-5; the D gene is possibly TRBD1 (5 bases). The length of the CDR3 is 15 residues. The V and J ends lost 0 bases and 1 base respectively, with 7 bases between them. Germline V gives CDR1 SGHTA, CDR2 FQGNSA. CDR3: CASSLAGLSNQPQHF. The DNA of the CDR3 is TGTGCCAGCAGCTTAGCGGGACTGAGCAATCAGCCCCAGCATTTT.

This clone was seen a single time. The chain joins TRBV5-1 to TRBJ2-1; 10 bases fit TRBD2. This CDR3 is built from 16 residues. V was pared by 3 bases and J by 7 bases, with 10 bases of the junction left unmatched. From germline, CDR1 is SGHRS and CDR2 YFSETQ. The CDR3 region is CASSSDLAGGGNEQFF. For the CDR3, the DNA is TGCGCCAGCAGCTCGGATTTAGCGGGGGGTGGTAATGAGCAGTTCTTC.

This clone was detected only a few times. The same CDR3 can be traced to other DNA sequences in this sample. The chain employs TRBV18 and TRBJ1-1; a possible D gene is TRBD1 (5 bases). Germline V gene sequence: CDR1 KGHSH, CDR2 LQKENI. This CDR3 contains 13 residues. Trimming removed 4 bases at V and 1 base at J, with 7 bases between. This chain's CDR3 is CASSLGENTEAFF. CDR3 coding DNA: TGTGCCAGCTCACTAGGGGAGAACACTGAAGCTTTCTTT.

In its sample, this clone was seen a few times. The chain is built from TRBV29-1 and TRBJ1-1; D gene unclear. This CDR3 is built from 12 residues. Germline assignment: CDR1 SQVTM and CDR2 ANQGSEA. V gave up 3 bases and J gave up 10 bases, with 15 bases separating them. The CDR3 loop reads CSVEDGERVAFF. As DNA, the CDR3 is TGCAGCGTTGAGGACGGGGAAAGGGTAGCTTTCTTT.